Shown below are 20 T cell receptor beta chains from a single sample sequenced in a study of blood T cells in healthy people across ages (dated by TCRdb to about 2015). The method was 5' RACE. Sequencing relied on an Illumina HiSeq 2500. A second PCR of about 6 to 11 cycles was performed with a sample-barcoded 5' primer and a J-beta primer mix. TCRdb trimmed public reads at Q25 via fastp, called clones via MiXCR and kept in-frame beta chains. Rows are combined by CDR3 protein, so each entry shows the most common genes and DNA. In all, the sample holds hundreds of thousands of distinct CDR3 sequences, and less than 60% of those were seen once. The ten largest clones take up 15% to 20% of the sample. Sequencing used blood. The receptors stem from an elderly man in good health.

CDR3 sequence reads: CASTAGRTGELFF. CDR3 DNA: TGTGCCAGCACAGCGGGACGCACCGGGGAGCTGTTTTTT. V and J are TRBV6-6 and TRBJ2-2; 7 bases fit TRBD2. Germline lookup yields CDR1 MNHNY and CDR2 SVGAGI (reference sequence). Trimming at V came to 7 bases and at J to 4 bases, leaving 3 bases not matched to a gene. The CDR3 totals 13 residues.

The chain joins TRBV20-1 to TRBJ1-2, with D tentatively TRBD1 (5 bases). V lost 4 bases, J lost 3 bases, and 12 bases lay in between. Looked up from germline, CDR1 is DFQATT and CDR2 is SNEGSKA (reference sequence). The CDR3 runs 13 residues. The CDR3 sequence: CSAIRDPDYGYTF. CDR3 nucleotides: TGCAGTGCTATCCGGGACCCGGACTATGGCTACACCTTC.

This clonotype was detected once. One junction end does not reproduce the germline sequence, and a read error may be involved. V gene TRBV2 combines with J gene TRBJ2-1; possibly TRBD2 for D (6 bases). The CDR3 covers 16 residues. Germline CDR1 reads SNHLY; CDR2 reads FYNNEI. For the CDR3, the DNA is TGTGCCAACAGTCCCTTCGGAGGGGTTCAGACTTTCGGTCAGTTCTTC. Protein: CANSPFGGVQTFGQFF.

V and J are TRBV28 and TRBJ2-7, with 12 positions matching TRBD2. CDR1 MDHEN and CDR2 SYDVKM come from the germline V gene. V dropped 5 bases and J dropped 7; count of bases not matched to a gene: 9. The CDR3 consists of 15 residues. The CDR3 sequence is CASSPGLAGYNEQYF. DNA of the CDR3: TGTGCCAGCAGTCCAGGACTAGCGGGATACAATGAGCAGTACTTC.

Only a few counts were recorded for this clonotype. The chain links TRBV20-1 to TRBJ2-5; no firm D call. CDR3 length equals 15 residues. CDR1 is DFQATT and CDR2 is SNEGSKA in the germline V gene (reference sequence). V gave up 6 bases and J gave up 2 bases, with 19 bases separating them. DNA of the CDR3: TGCAGTGCCCCCCCTGCGACTCAAGGGCAAGAGACCCAGTACTTC. The encoded protein is CSAPPATQGQETQYF.

This clonotype was counted a few times. V usage is TRBV5-6 and J usage is TRBJ2-1; 8 bases align to TRBD2. After removal of 0 bases from V and 4 bases from J, the junction contained 9 bases not matched to a gene. This CDR3 contains 17 residues. In germline, CDR1 is SGHDT, CDR2 YYEEEE. The CDR3 region has the DNA TGTGCCAGCAGCTTGGGATTGGCGGGAGGAATATACAATGAGCAGTTCTTC. Its protein product is CASSLGLAGGIYNEQFF.

This clonotype has ten or more counts. The chain joins TRBV27 to TRBJ2-7; D not certain. CDR1 is MNHEY, CDR2 SMNVEV, per germline (reference sequence). The CDR3 loop spans 14 amino acids. V was clipped by 3 bases and J by 0 bases, with 9 bases between them. The CDR3: CASSFLHSSYEQYF. CDR3 DNA: TGTGCCAGCAGTTTTCTCCACAGCTCCTACGAGCAGTACTTC.

The chain combines TRBV20-1 with TRBJ2-3; the match to TRBD2 covers 9 bases. The CDR3 contains 16 residues. Germline values: CDR1 DFQATT, CDR2 SNEGSKA (reference sequence). V lost 3 bases to trimming and J lost 3 bases; unmatched junction nucleotides: 10. The CDR3 DNA follows: TGCAGTGCTAGGCGGAGCGGGAGGTCCCTTACAGATACGCAGTATTTT. Residues: CSARRSGRSLTDTQYF.

Details on this clonotype: A read error is possible here, since a much larger clone lies one base away. The chain couples TRBV29-1 to TRBJ2-7; tentative D call: TRBD2 (5 bases). CDR3 length: 11 amino acids. The germline V gene has CDR1 SQVTM and CDR2 ANQGSEA. The CDR3 reads CSGERDYEQYF. Here the CDR3 DNA reads TGCAGCGGTGAACGGGACTACGAGCAGTACTTC.

The chain recombines TRBV11-3 with TRBJ2-7; no definite D call. Trimming left V 5 bases short and J 0 bases short, with 8 bases between. The CDR3 is 13 amino acids. From germline, CDR1 is SGHNT and CDR2 YENEEA. CDR3 sequence reads: CASSASSSYEQYF. The DNA of the CDR3 is TGTGCCAGCAGCGCCTCTAGCTCCTACGAGCAGTACTTC.

This clonotype was observed a few times. The chain carries TRBV29-1 and TRBJ2-1; 13 nucleotides line up with TRBD2. Trimming removed 5 bases from V and 7 bases from J; junction bases left unmatched: 5. From germline, CDR1 is SQVTM and CDR2 ANQGSEA. CDR3 length: 14 amino acids. CDR3 sequence reads: CSVRLAGGRNEQFF. CDR3 coding DNA: TGCAGCGTTAGACTAGCGGGAGGTCGAAATGAGCAGTTCTTC.

This clonotype was found a few times. This chain connects TRBV6-5 to TRBJ1-2; no firm D call. Germline lookup yields CDR1 MNHEY and CDR2 SVGAGI. V lost 5 bases to trimming and J lost 8 bases, with 15 bases between them. The CDR3 length is 13 residues. CDR3 region: CASSDVGSSGYTF. The CDR3, as DNA: TGTGCCAGCAGTGACGTCGGAAGCTCAGGCTACACCTTC.

This chain uses TRBV2 with TRBJ2-1; a weak D match, TRBD2 (7 bases). CDR1 is SNHLY and CDR2 is FYNNEI in the germline V gene. V dropped 7 bases and J dropped 7 bases, with 14 bases sitting between them. This CDR3 region has 13 residues. The CDR3: CASNRGAGNEQFF. The CDR3 DNA reads TGTGCCAGCAACCGGGGGGCGGGGAATGAGCAGTTCTTC.

This clonotype appeared a single time. A much larger clone lies a single base off, so this may be a read error. V is TRBV7-8 and J is TRBJ2-7, with TRBD2 as a possible D gene (6 bases). From germline, CDR1 is SGHVS and CDR2 FQNEAQ. V was cut by 1 base and J by 7 bases, with 20 bases left in between. The CDR3 is made up of 16 amino acids. CDR3 bases: TGTGCCAGCAGCTTAGACGGCGGGATCCTCTACAATGAGCAGTACTTC. Translating gives CASSLDGGILYNEQYF.

The chain uses TRBV5-4 and TRBJ2-4; D gene unclear. Germline lookup yields CDR1 SGHNT and CDR2 YYREEE (reference sequence). Deletions cut 1 base from V and 6 bases from J, with 5 bases between. CDR3 length: 12 residues. The CDR3, as DNA: TGTGCCAGCAGCTTGAACAGAAACATTCAGTACTTC. Amino acid sequence: CASSLNRNIQYF.

The V gene is TRBV28, the J gene TRBJ2-7; the match to TRBD1 covers 8 bases. Germline V lookup: CDR1 MDHEN, CDR2 SYDVKM. J lost 2 bases, V lost 11 bases, and 11 bases had no gene match. The CDR3 extends over 14 amino acids. The CDR3 is CASERQGRTYEQYF. The CDR3 bases are TGTGCCTCCGAAAGACAGGGGAGGACCTACGAGCAGTACTTC.

This clonotype was recorded once. This chain links TRBV9 with TRBJ1-1, with D unresolved. This CDR3 region has 14 residues. The germline V and J ends were trimmed by 3 bases and 4 bases, with 13 bases remaining between them. Germline V gene sequence: CDR1 SGDLS, CDR2 YYNGEE. The chain's CDR3 is CASSGPSEGTEAFF. CDR3 DNA sequence: TGTGCCAGCAGCGGGCCTTCGGAGGGCACTGAAGCTTTCTTT.

This clonotype appeared a few times. The chain links TRBV29-1 to TRBJ2-7, with D possibly being TRBD2 (5 bases). V gave up 3 bases and J gave up 0 bases, with 15 bases separating them. This CDR3 contains 15 residues. Germline V gives CDR1 SQVTM, CDR2 ANQGSEA. CDR3 residues: CSVDVGAEASYEQYF. The CDR3 DNA reads as TGCAGCGTTGATGTAGGAGCGGAAGCCTCCTACGAGCAGTACTTC.

V and J are TRBV7-2 and TRBJ2-3; 9 nucleotides line up with TRBD2. The CDR3 contains 16 residues. V shed 5 bases, J shed 6 bases, and the junction held 12 bases outside the gene matches. The V gene's germline CDR1 is SGHTA and CDR2 FQGNSA. The CDR3: CASSARAGGGVDTQYF. The CDR3 DNA reads TGTGCCAGCAGCGCCAGAGCGGGAGGAGGTGTCGATACGCAGTATTTT.

Note on this clonotype: One base away lies a much larger clone, so this may be a sequencing read error. The rearrangement links TRBV29-1 to TRBJ2-7, with D tentatively TRBD1 or TRBD2 (5 bases each). This CDR3 is 13 amino acids long. The germline V gene encodes CDR1 SQVTM and CDR2 ANQGSEA. The V and J ends lost 1 base and 0 bases respectively, with 7 bases between them. The CDR3 DNA reads as TGCAGCGTTGAAGGGGACGGCTCCTACGAGCAGTACTTC. Its translation is CSVEGDGSYEQYF.